This TCR beta chain was retrieved from a study of Graves' ophthalmopathy and Graves' hyperthyroidism (dated by TCRdb to the late 2010s). With respect to the entire study: Peripheral blood was collected at initial diagnosis, prior to any treatment. In total, approximately 130 blood samples were TCR-sequenced: 40 to 45 ophthalmopathy, approximately 75 hyperthyroidism and some 17 hyperthyroidism-to-ophthalmopathy patients. In more than five hyperthyroidism patients, the T-cell repertoires found in thyroid tissue were compared with those found in blood. Following sampling, methimazole starting at 30 mg daily was administered to hyperthyroidism patients, and high-dose intravenous methylprednisolone was administered to ophthalmopathy patients. The study used signatures of the TCR beta repertoire to tell Graves' ophthalmopathy apart from Graves' hyperthyroidism and to predict which patients would progress to ophthalmopathy. An independent validation cohort was composed of fewer than 20 hyperthyroidism patients and around 15 patients who later progressed from hyperthyroidism to ophthalmopathy. To explore V-J signatures that distinguish ophthalmopathy from hyperthyroidism, a discovery set of under 110 patients was enrolled, made up of more than 40 with ophthalmopathy and 57 with stable hyperthyroidism. The approximately 90 discovery patients were divided at random into training and test sets in a 7:3 ratio.

TCR beta CDR3 regions were amplified from RNA transcripts for repertoire sequencing. The first round was an RT-PCR using HTBI primers with the Qiagen OneStep RT-PCR kit, and this first round was followed by a second-round multiplex PCR, then size selection and purification. Sequencing of the libraries was carried out on an Illumina HiSeq2000 in paired-end mode with 100 bp reads. The paper's data handling went like this. Reads were processed with SOAPnuke, discarding reads with adapters, uncalled bases, mean Phred below 15, or no exact constant-primer or identifier match. High-quality paired reads were merged with COPE v1.2.5. Unique nucleotide sequences were defined as clonotypes and aligned to IMGT TRB V, D and J references using MiTCR v1.1. Analysis was restricted to V-J combinations with a frequency above 0.0001, which covered 99% to 99.2% of repertoires. A TCR clonal expansion and chaos score per V-J combination was defined as the ratio of F50 clonal expansion to chaos observed in the TCRdist matrix. Welch's t-statistics and random forest were used to narrow the features down to around 12 V-J combinations, which were then fed into a naive Bayes classifier. Thyroid-blood repertoire similarity was quantified with the Morisita-Horn index. The public reads were reprocessed in TCRdb via fastp at Q25 and MiXCR, keeping in-frame beta chains. Identical CDR3 proteins give one entry, which carries the most common genes and DNA. The V and J calls and clone size come from TCRdb's table, not from the authors' own analysis. The sample has a few hundred thousand distinct CDR3 sequences on record, approximately 15% of them singletons. The ten most abundant clones make up approximately 7% of the sample.

Stable hyperthyroidism was defined as no progression to ophthalmopathy within 18 months of follow-up. Patients with hyperthyroidism were aged 18 to 65 years, had been newly diagnosed, and had a disease duration of less than 2 months. Patients were excluded if they had other autoimmune diseases, uncontrolled infections, pregnancy or lactation. Clinical symptoms, serum thyroxine, TRAb, thyroid ultrasound and orbital computed tomography were used for diagnosis. Ficoll-Paque density gradient centrifugation was used to isolate PBMCs from around 10 ml of fresh peripheral blood. Total RNA was extracted with Trizol reagent and quality-checked on an Agilent 2100 Bioanalyzer. At least ten counts were recorded for this clonotype. Its antigen is not yet known. Base qualities are not recorded, but no much larger clone differs from it by a single base. The paper as a whole reports these results and caveats: Among expanded thyroid clonotypes with frequency above 0.001, most also showed up in blood, which suggests that blood repertoires may reflect the thyroid immune response. In validation, the model predicted ophthalmopathy progression with roughly 68% sensitivity and approximately 72% specificity; roughly 11 predicted patients were CT-confirmed with GO in a median of about 6.1 months. No statistical method was used to set the sample size in advance, and the investigators knew which group each participant was assigned to. In cross-validation, the 13-signature model distinguished ophthalmopathy from stable hyperthyroidism with around 90% sensitivity and 81.08% specificity, while in the test set the corresponding values were around 79% and 71%.

Via the germline V gene (reference sequence), CDR1 is MNHEY and CDR2 SMNVEV. V is cut by 8 bases and J by 5 bases, and the space between the germline ends is 13 bases. Counted from cysteine to phenylalanine, this CDR3 has 12 amino acids. The DNA shown is the 36-base CDR3, in frame from base 1. The sequenced sample was peripheral blood. This receptor was taken from a woman between 18 and 29 years old with stable Graves' hyperthyroidism. Donor details come from another sample of the same person, matched by shared clones. The rearrangement combines TRBV27 with TRBJ2-7; the D gene remains uncertain. The CDR3 has the sequence CASSGRRNEQYF. The DNA sequence is given as TGTGCCAGCTCCGGTAGACGAAACGAGCAGTACTTC.